The 20 T cell receptor beta chains listed next were all sequenced from one sample in a study of OX40 agonist ivuxolimab in advanced cancers. The protocol was immunoSEQ multiplex PCR, while the TCRdb copy is restricted to in-frame clones and leaves out a portion. Of 35,000 or so clones listed, around 80% were seen once; the top ten hold about 2%. Sequencing used CD4+ or CD8+ T cells sorted from blood, obtained in a trial of the OX40 agonist ivuxolimab. These receptor sequences come from an adult with an advanced solid tumor such as melanoma, head and neck, liver or kidney cancer.

The chain couples TRBV6-4 to TRBJ1-2; TRBD1 aligns across 10 bases. The CDR3 spans 15 residues. J lost 4 bases, V lost 6 bases, and 8 bases had no gene match. Germline CDR1 is MRHNA and CDR2 is SNTAGT. CDR3 DNA sequence: TGTGCCAGCAGCCCGGGACAGGGGAGATTCTATGGCTACACCTTC. Translation: CASSPGQGRFYGYTF.

The chain carries TRBV9 and TRBJ2-5; TRBD2 matches 10 bases. This CDR3 is 15 amino acids long. J was trimmed by 3 bases and V by 2 bases; bases with no gene match: 4. Germline loops: CDR1 SGDLS, CDR2 YYNGEE. CDR3 sequence reads: CASSVSGGGKETQYF. The CDR3 coding sequence is TGTGCCAGCAGCGTCAGCGGGGGGGGGAAAGAGACCCAGTACTTC.

The rearrangement links TRBV7-9 to TRBJ1-1, with D perhaps matching TRBD1 (5 bases). In germline, CDR1 is SEHNR, CDR2 FQNEAQ (reference sequence). This CDR3 has 16 residues. Trimming took off 5 bases at V and 1 base at J, with 17 bases between the two ends. The CDR3 spells CASSIAGGAENTEAFF. CDR3 nucleotides: TGTGCCAGCAGCATCGCGGGGGGAGCAGAGAACACTGAAGCTTTCTTT.

J is TRBJ1-1 and V is TRBV10-3; D gene uncertain. Germline V gives CDR1 ENHRY, CDR2 SYGVKD. V shed 6 bases and J shed 4 bases, with 12 bases lying between them. The CDR3 has 13 residues. The CDR3, as DNA: TGTGCCATCAGGTCGGACCTCGGCACTGAAGCTTTCTTT. This gives the protein CAIRSDLGTEAFF.

J is TRBJ1-3 and V is TRBV27, with TRBD1 as a possible D gene (5 bases). This CDR3 contains 19 residues. Deletions cut 6 bases from V and 3 bases from J, with 27 bases between. Germline-derived CDR1 and CDR2 are MNHEY and SMNVEV (reference sequence). The chain's CDR3 is CASRRVVPRGAVDGNTIYF. The DNA for the CDR3 is TGTGCCAGCAGGCGAGTAGTCCCTAGGGGCGCTGTGGATGGAAACACCATATATTTT.

The count of this clone is one. A junction boundary mismatches the germline segment, possibly from a read error. The chain employs TRBV23-1 and TRBJ1-2, with D possibly being TRBD1 (5 bases). TRBV23-1 has ORF status, its function being uncertain. The CDR3 is made up of 11 amino acids. The CDR3 bases are TGCGCCAGCAGTCAATTCCCGGACATCTCCTTC. Translation: CASSQFPDISF.

This chain joins TRBV9 and TRBJ1-1; 8 bases map to TRBD1. Germline-derived CDR1 and CDR2 are SGDLS and YYNGEE. The length of the CDR3 is 16 residues. The V and J ends lost 0 bases and 4 bases, in that order; junction bases with no gene match: 8. As DNA, the CDR3 is TGTGCCAGCAGCGTAGACGACAGGGGCATCGGCACTGAAGCTTTCTTT. It codes for CASSVDDRGIGTEAFF. Full variable domain (outside the CDR3, taken from reference TRBV9 and TRBJ1-1): DSGVTQTPKHLITATGQRVTLRCSPRSGDLSVYWYQQSLDQGLQFLIQYYNGEERAKGNILERFSAQQFPDLHSELNLSSLELGDSALYFCASSVDDRGIGTEAFFGQGTRLTVV.

The chain's CDR3 is CATSSRDRGGKGYGYTF. The CDR3 DNA reads TGTGCCACCAGCAGTCGTGATCGGGGGGGGAAAGGATATGGCTACACCTTC. J is TRBJ1-2 and V is TRBV15; possibly TRBD1 for D (5 bases). The ends were cut back, 3 bases at V and 5 bases at J, with 22 bases in the middle. The CDR3 spans 17 residues. From germline, CDR1 is LNHNV and CDR2 YYDKDF (reference sequence).

The rearrangement uses TRBV5-8 and TRBJ2-5; TRBD2 aligns across 11 bases. With V trimmed by 2 bases and J by 5 bases, 5 bases remained unmatched. This CDR3 region has 15 residues. CDR1 and CDR2 (germline): SGHTS, YDEGEE. The CDR3 here is CASSFGTSGGETQYF. The CDR3 DNA reads as TGTGCCAGCAGCTTCGGGACTAGCGGTGGGGAGACCCAGTACTTC.

J is TRBJ2-7 and V is TRBV2; the D gene could be TRBD1 or TRBD2 (6 bases each). The CDR3 has 13 amino acids. With 9 bases removed from V and 0 bases from J, the gap between germline ends came to 12 bases. Germline CDR1 SNHLY, CDR2 FYNNEI. CDR3 residues: CASRGRHSYEQYF. In DNA form, the CDR3 reads TGTGCCAGTCGGGGGCGTCACTCCTACGAGCAGTACTTC.

This clone has a handful of counts. The chain links TRBV28 to TRBJ1-5; D gene unclear. Trimming took off 6 bases at V and 7 bases at J, with 13 bases between the two ends. CDR3 length: 13 residues. Germline V gene lookup returns CDR1 MDHEN and CDR2 SYDVKM. The CDR3 DNA sequence: TGTGCCAGCAGGGACCCTGGGAGCCAGCCCCAGCATTTT. It encodes CASRDPGSQPQHF.

The chain links TRBV30 to TRBJ2-1; a possible D gene is TRBD2 (5 bases). With 6 bases removed from V and 1 base from J, the gap between germline ends came to 13 bases. This CDR3 is 14 amino acids long. CDR1 is GTSNPN and CDR2 is SVGIG in the germline V gene (reference sequence). The CDR3 DNA sequence: TGTGCCTGCTTAAAGAGGGCGTCCTACAATGAGCAGTTCTTC. Protein product: CACLKRASYNEQFF.

The CDR3 here is CASSLLQGNGYTF. In DNA form, the CDR3 reads TGTGCCAGCAGCCTGCTCCAGGGCAATGGCTACACCTTC. This chain links TRBV5-4 with TRBJ1-2; maybe TRBD1 (5 bases). V was trimmed by 4 bases and J by 6 bases, leaving 13 bases between them. The CDR3 is 13 residues long. CDR1 is SGHNT and CDR2 is YYREEE in the germline V gene (reference sequence).

This clone turned up a few times. The chain couples TRBV30 to TRBJ1-1, with a possible D match to TRBD1 (6 bases). V lost 5 bases and J 1 base, leaving 11 bases between the germline ends. Germline CDR1 reads GTSNPN; CDR2 reads SVGIG (reference sequence). CDR3 length: 13 amino acids. CDR3 bases: TGTGCCTGGTGGGGGCCGAAGAACACTGAAGCTTTCTTT. Protein: CAWWGPKNTEAFF. The complete variable domain, with remaining parts taken from reference TRBV30 and TRBJ1-1, reads SQTIHQWPATLVQPVGSPLSLECTVEGTSNPNLYWYRQAAGRGLQLLFYSVGIGQISSEVPQNLSASRPQDRQFILSSKKLLLSDSGFYLCAWWGPKNTEAFFGQGTRLTVV.

This clone was counted only a few times. J is TRBJ1-1 and V is TRBV9; perhaps TRBD1 as D (5 bases). The V end lost 2 bases, the J end lost 1 base, and 6 bases lay between the germline ends. Germline loops: CDR1 SGDLS, CDR2 YYNGEE. There are 13 residues in the CDR3. The CDR3 coding sequence is TGTGCCAGCAGCGTTGACAGGAACACTGAAGCTTTCTTT. Protein sequence: CASSVDRNTEAFF. Full variable domain (missing parts from reference TRBV9 and TRBJ1-1): DSGVTQTPKHLITATGQRVTLRCSPRSGDLSVYWYQQSLDQGLQFLIQYYNGEERAKGNILERFSAQQFPDLHSELNLSSLELGDSALYFCASSVDRNTEAFFGQGTRLTVV.

This chain uses TRBV19 with TRBJ1-2; D uncertain. With 7 bases removed from V and 2 bases from J, the gap between germline ends came to 5 bases. This CDR3 has 11 amino acids. Germline CDR1 and CDR2: LNHDA and SQIVND (reference sequence). The CDR3 DNA reads TGTGCCAGTAAAAAAAACTATGGCTACACCTTC. It translates to CASKKNYGYTF.

The genes are TRBV11-3 and TRBJ2-5; TRBD1 might be the D (6 bases). Between the trimmed V and J ends, which lost 5 bases and 1 base, there was a span of 11 bases. This CDR3 spans 14 amino acids. Germline CDR1 reads SGHNT; CDR2 reads YENEEA. The CDR3 spells CASSPDSGQETQYF. The CDR3 DNA reads TGTGCCAGCAGCCCGGACAGCGGCCAAGAGACCCAGTACTTC. The full variable domain, completed using reference TRBV11-3 and TRBJ2-5, is EAGVVQSPRYKIIEKKQPVAFWCNPISGHNTLYWYLQNLGQGPELLIRYENEEAVDDSQLPKDRFSAERLKGVDSTLKIQPAELGDSAVYLCASSPDSGQETQYFGPGTRLLVL.

The chain employs TRBV11-2 and TRBJ2-3, with 9 nucleotides matching TRBD2. This CDR3 contains 17 residues. Looked up from germline, CDR1 is SGHAT and CDR2 is FQNNGV. V was clipped by 1 base and J by 3 bases; unmatched bases: 8. The DNA of the CDR3 is TGTGCCAGCAGCTTAGGTCCTGGCGGGAGGGCAACAGATACGCAGTATTTT. It encodes CASSLGPGGRATDTQYF.

This clone has just one count. This chain uses TRBV4-1 with TRBJ1-3; D not certain. The CDR3 extends over 15 amino acids. CDR1 is MGHRA, CDR2 YSYEKL, per germline. V was pared by 7 bases and J by 3 bases, with 16 bases between. The CDR3 DNA reads as TGCGCCAGCAACACCAATTCTGGGGTTGGAAACACCATATATTTT. It yields the protein CASNTNSGVGNTIYF.

The rearrangement links TRBV2 to TRBJ1-2, with D possibly being TRBD1 (6 bases). The CDR3 consists of 13 residues. Between the trimmed V and J ends, which lost 8 bases and 6 bases, there was a span of 16 bases. CDR1 is SNHLY, CDR2 FYNNEI, per germline. In DNA, the CDR3 is TGTGCCAGCCTCTTACAGGGAGGGCATGGCTACACCTTC. Amino acid sequence: CASLLQGGHGYTF.